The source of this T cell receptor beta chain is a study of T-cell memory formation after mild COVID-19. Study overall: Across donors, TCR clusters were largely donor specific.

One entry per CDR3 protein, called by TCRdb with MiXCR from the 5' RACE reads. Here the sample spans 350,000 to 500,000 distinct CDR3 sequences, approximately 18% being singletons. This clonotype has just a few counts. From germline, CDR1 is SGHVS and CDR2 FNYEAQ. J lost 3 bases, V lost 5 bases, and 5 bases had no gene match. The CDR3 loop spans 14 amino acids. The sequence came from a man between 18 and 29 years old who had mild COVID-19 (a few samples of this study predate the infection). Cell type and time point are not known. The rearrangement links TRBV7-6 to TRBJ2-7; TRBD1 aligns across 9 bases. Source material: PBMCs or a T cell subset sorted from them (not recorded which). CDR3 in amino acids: CASSATGGGYEQYF. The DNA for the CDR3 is TGTGCCAGCAGCGCCACAGGGGGCGGCTACGAGCAGTACTTC.